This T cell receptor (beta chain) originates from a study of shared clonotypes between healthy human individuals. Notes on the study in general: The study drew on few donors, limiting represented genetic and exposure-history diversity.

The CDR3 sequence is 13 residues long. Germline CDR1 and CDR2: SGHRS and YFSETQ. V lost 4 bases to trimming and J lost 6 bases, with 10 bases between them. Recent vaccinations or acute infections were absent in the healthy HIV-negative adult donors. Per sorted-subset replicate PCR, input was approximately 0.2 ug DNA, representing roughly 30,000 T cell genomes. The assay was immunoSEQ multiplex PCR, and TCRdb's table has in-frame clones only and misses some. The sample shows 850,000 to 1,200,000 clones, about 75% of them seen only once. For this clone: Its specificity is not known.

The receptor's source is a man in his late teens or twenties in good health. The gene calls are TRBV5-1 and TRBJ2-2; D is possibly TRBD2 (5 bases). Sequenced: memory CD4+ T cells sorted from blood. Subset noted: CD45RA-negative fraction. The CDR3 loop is CASSPRGSGELFF. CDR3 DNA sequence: TGCGCCAGCAGCCCCAGAGGGTCCGGGGAGCTGTTTTTT.